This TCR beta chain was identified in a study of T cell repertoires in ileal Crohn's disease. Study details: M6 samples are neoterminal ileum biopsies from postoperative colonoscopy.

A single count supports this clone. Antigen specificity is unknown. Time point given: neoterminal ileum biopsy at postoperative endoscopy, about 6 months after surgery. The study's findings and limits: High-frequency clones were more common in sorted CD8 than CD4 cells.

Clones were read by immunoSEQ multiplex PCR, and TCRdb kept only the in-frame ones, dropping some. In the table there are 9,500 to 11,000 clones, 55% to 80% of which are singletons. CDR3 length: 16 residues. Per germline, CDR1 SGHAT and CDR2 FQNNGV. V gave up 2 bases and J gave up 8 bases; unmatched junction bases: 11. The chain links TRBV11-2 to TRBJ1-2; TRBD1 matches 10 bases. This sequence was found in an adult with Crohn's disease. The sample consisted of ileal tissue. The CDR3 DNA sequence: TGTGCCAGCAGCTTAAGTTACTCGGGGACAGGGGAAGGCTACACCTTC. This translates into CASSLSYSGTGEGYTF.